This is a list of T cell receptor beta chains from one sample in a study of cytomegalovirus exposure and HLA in healthy donors. Assay: immunoSEQ multiplex PCR; the TCRdb copy retains only in-frame clones and omits some. Altogether roughly 96,000 clones are present, roughly 74% being singletons, with the ten largest covering 12% to 15%. Sequencing was done on a sample of PBMCs. These receptors came from a woman in her seventies in good health and CMV-seropositive. CDR3s include the opening cysteine and the closing phenylalanine or tryptophan. D genes are given only for firm matches. Rows may omit the clone size; those that give it use once, few, many or a size class.

>-|TRBJ2-7|TRBV4-3|14|TRBD1
CASSQENRGYEQYF
TGCGCCAGCAGCCAAGAGAACAGGGGCTACGAGCAGTACTTC
>-|TRBJ1-1|TRBV28|13|-
CASSVRGFAEAFF
TGTGCCAGCAGTGTGAGGGGGTTCGCTGAAGCTTTCTTT
>-|TRBJ2-7|TRBV5-1|15|TRBD1
CASSSTGGRSYEQYF
TGCGCCAGCAGCTCGACAGGGGGACGCTCCTACGAGCAGTACTTC
>-|TRBJ1-1|TRBV18|15|TRBD1
CASSRDRGRDTEAFF
TGTGCCAGCTCAAGGGACAGGGGGCGCGACACTGAAGCTTTCTTT
>few|TRBJ1-6|TRBV5-6|14|-
CASSFSNGGSPLHF
TGTGCCAGCAGCTTTTCGAACGGCGGTTCACCCCTCCACTTT
>-|TRBJ2-7|TRBV27|14|TRBD1
CASSQDRGPGEQYF
TGTGCCAGCAGTCAAGACAGGGGTCCCGGCGAGCAGTACTTC
>-|TRBJ2-7|TRBV27|14|TRBD2
CASSRTSGTYEQYF
TGTGCCAGCAGTCGGACTAGCGGAACCTACGAGCAGTACTTC
>-|TRBJ2-2|TRBV10-1|15|TRBD2
CASSASGTNTGELFF
TGCGCCAGCAGTGCGAGCGGGACGAACACCGGGGAGCTGTTTTTT
>-|TRBJ2-3|TRBV4-2|16|TRBD2
CASRSSIAGNTDTQYF
TGTGCCAGCAGGTCCTCTATAGCGGGGAACACAGATACGCAGTATTTT
>few|TRBJ2-1|TRBV5-5|15|TRBD2
CASSSFSGVYNEQFF
TGTGCCAGCAGCTCCTTCAGCGGGGTCTACAATGAGCAGTTCTTC
>-|TRBJ1-2|TRBV7-6|13|-
CASSQDSLYGYTF
TGTGCCAGCAGCCAGGACAGTCTCTATGGCTACACCTTC
>once|TRBJ1-1|TRBV7-8|15|TRBD1
CASSRGQGRDTEAFF
TGTGCCAGCAGCCGGGGACAGGGGAGAGACACTGAAGCTTTCTTT
>-|TRBJ1-4|TRBV7-9|12|-
CASSPRDEKLFF
TGTGCCAGCAGCCCCCGGGATGAAAAACTGTTTTTT
>-|TRBJ2-1|TRBV9|9|-
CATLLRQFF
TGTGCCACCCTCCTAAGGCAGTTCTTC
>-|TRBJ2-5|TRBV2|11|-
CASTLWETQYF
TGTGCCAGTACTCTATGGGAGACCCAGTACTTC
>-|TRBJ1-1|TRBV9|12|-
CASSQANTEAFF
TGTGCCAGCTCTCAGGCCAACACTGAAGCTTTCTTT
>few|TRBJ2-5|TRBV7-9|12|-
CASSPYQETQYF
TGTGCCAGCAGCCCGTACCAAGAGACCCAGTACTTC
>-|TRBJ1-3|TRBV9|15|-
CASSFDSYSGNTIYF
TGTGCCAGCAGCTTCGACAGTTACTCTGGAAACACCATATATTTT
>-|TRBJ1-5|TRBV5-1|15|TRBD1
CASSPGGSGNQPQHF
TGCGCCAGCAGTCCAGGGGGCAGTGGCAATCAGCCCCAGCATTTT
>-|TRBJ2-7|TRBV19|15|-
CASSIRHRPTYEQYF
TGTGCCAGTAGTATAAGACACCGCCCCACCTACGAGCAGTACTTC
>few|TRBJ2-3|TRBV7-9|13|TRBD1
CASSTRGPDTQYF
TGTGCCAGCAGCACCAGGGGGCCAGATACGCAGTATTTT
>-|TRBJ2-6|TRBV18|16|-
CASSPRQSSGANVLTF
TGTGCCAGCTCACCTCGACAGAGCTCTGGGGCCAACGTCCTGACTTTC
>-|TRBJ1-4|TRBV19|14|-
CASSITGDNEKLFF
TGTGCCAGTAGTATCACAGGCGATAATGAAAAACTGTTTTTT
>-|TRBJ2-5|TRBV7-3|13|TRBD1
CASSRDREETQYF
TGTGCCAGCTCCCGGGACAGGGAGGAGACCCAGTACTTC
>-|TRBJ2-3|TRBV18|15|TRBD2
CASSPTSGGTDTQYF
TGTGCCAGCTCACCGACTAGCGGGGGGACAGATACGCAGTATTTT
>-|TRBJ1-2|TRBV18|14|-
CASSPGAQDYGYTF
TGTGCCAGCTCACCGGGAGCACAAGACTATGGCTACACCTTC
>-|TRBJ2-2|TRBV5-1|15|TRBD2
CASSFQRENTGELFF
TGCGCCAGCAGCTTTCAGCGGGAAAACACCGGGGAGCTGTTTTTT
>-|TRBJ2-5|TRBV4-3|18|TRBD2
CASSQEPLAGVVGETQYF
TGCGCCAGCAGCCAAGAACCCCTAGCGGGGGTAGTTGGGGAGACCCAGTACTTC
>-|TRBJ2-6|TRBV10-3|17|TRBD1
CAIRPGQGFSGANVLTF
TGTGCCATCAGACCGGGACAGGGCTTCTCTGGGGCCAACGTCCTGACTTTC